This T cell receptor beta chain derives from a study of radiation and T cells in renal cell carcinoma. Whole-study context: Nephrectomy followed 15 Gy stereotactic body radiation by 4 weeks. Regarding the study as a whole: Top tumor clonotypes rose in blood 2 weeks post-radiation, then contracted.

This CDR3 region has 14 residues. Germline assignment: CDR1 SGHRS and CDR2 YFSETQ. J lost 2 bases, V lost 3 bases, and 1 base had no gene match. Time point in this sample: baseline pretreatment blood. Documented treatment: 15 Gy SBRT to primary tumor, nephrectomy 4 weeks later. Clear cell pathology was present in this patient's renal cell carcinoma. Data came from immunoSEQ multiplex PCR; TCRdb stores just in-frame clones and leaves some out. The data show approximately 140,000 clones, less than 90% seen once. In regard to this clone: The antigen is not known.

The genes are TRBV5-1 and TRBJ1-4; TRBD1 matches at 7 bases. Sequenced material: blood, taken from a patient whose treatment included radiotherapy and nephrectomy. This clonotype was sampled from a woman between 70 and 85 years old with renal cell carcinoma. CDR3 DNA sequence: TGCGCCAGCAGCTCACAGGGGACTAATGAAAAACTGTTTTTT. This encodes CASSSQGTNEKLFF.